A single sample is the source of the 12 T cell receptor beta chains below, sequenced in a study of CD8 T cells in ankylosing spondylitis. Study outcomes and limitations: Roughly eight highly homologous variants made up a TCR beta motif that seemed to typify ankylosing spondylitis blood.

What these receptors recognize is not known. TCRdb called the 5' RACE reads again in MiXCR, with one record for every CDR3 protein. The sample has 500,000 or so distinct CDR3 sequences, about 5.2% seen once. Specimen: blood, either unsorted or a sorted T cell fraction (not recorded which). All receptors come from a male donor with ankylosing spondylitis.

This clonotype occurred many times. This chain joins TRBV5-1 and TRBJ2-1; TRBD2 matches 8 bases. The V segment lost 5 bases and the J segment 2 bases; nucleotides outside the gene matches: 9. The CDR3 runs 16 residues. Germline CDR1 SGHRS, CDR2 YFSETQ. The CDR3 region has the DNA TGCGCCAGCAGGTCACGGGGTAGCGGGGCCTACAATGAGCAGTTCTTC. Its protein is CASRSRGSGAYNEQFF.

This clonotype was recorded many times. This rearrangement joins TRBV20-1 to TRBJ2-7, with TRBD2 matching 11 bases. Germline V gene sequence: CDR1 DFQATT, CDR2 SNEGSKA (reference sequence). Germline trimming cut 3 bases from V and 4 bases from J; bases unmatched to any gene: 8. The length of the CDR3 is 15 residues. CDR3 in amino acids: CSARERASGGYEQYF. The CDR3, as DNA: TGCAGTGCTAGGGAGCGGGCTAGCGGGGGGTACGAGCAGTACTTC.

This clonotype was seen ten or more times. This sequence joins TRBV7-9 and TRBJ2-5; D not certain. This CDR3 is 11 amino acids long. V lost 5 bases and J lost 4, with 5 bases in between. Germline V CDR1 and CDR2: SEHNR, FQNEAQ (reference sequence). CDR3 in DNA: TGTGCCAGCAGCACCCCAGAGACCCAGTACTTC. The encoded protein is CASSTPETQYF.

This clonotype showed up many times. The chain carries TRBV20-1 and TRBJ2-1; no reliable D call. The length of the CDR3 is 14 residues. The germline V gene encodes CDR1 DFQATT and CDR2 SNEGSKA (reference sequence). The V and J ends lost 0 bases and 0 bases respectively, with 6 bases between them. The CDR3 here is CSARDHYSYNEQFF. CDR3 in DNA: TGCAGTGCTAGAGATCACTACTCCTACAATGAGCAGTTCTTC.

This clonotype was recorded a few times. The chain has TRBV18 and TRBJ2-7; TRBD1 agrees at 10 bases. Germline CDR1 and CDR2: KGHSH and LQKENI. This CDR3 is 15 amino acids long. Unmatched junction bases numbered 9, after V lost 6 bases and J lost 4 bases. The CDR3 nucleotides read TGTGCCAGCTCCCCGGGACAGGGGACGTGGTACGAGCAGTACTTC. It translates to CASSPGQGTWYEQYF. Drawing the rest from reference TRBV18 and TRBJ2-7, the complete variable domain is NAGVMQNPRHLVRRRGQEARLRCSPMKGHSHVYWYRQLPEEGLKFMVYLQKENIIDESGMPKERFSAEFPKEGPSILRIQQVVRGDSAAYFCASSPGQGTWYEQYFGPGTRLTVT.

The table lists this clonotype with many counts. The rearrangement uses TRBV4-2 and TRBJ2-2, with 8 positions matching TRBD2. V shed 1 base and J 1 base; nucleotides not matched to a gene: 14. The CDR3 is made up of 20 amino acids. Germline CDR1 LGHNA, CDR2 YNFKEQ. The chain's CDR3 is CASSQGPAGVAKLNTGELFF. The CDR3, as DNA: TGTGCCAGCAGCCAAGGCCCAGCGGGAGTCGCAAAATTGAACACCGGGGAGCTGTTTTTT.

This clonotype was seen many times. V is TRBV20-1 and J is TRBJ1-1; D is unclear. This CDR3 has 16 residues. Trimming took 0 bases from V and 0 from J, leaving 14 bases between them. Germline assignment: CDR1 DFQATT and CDR2 SNEGSKA (reference sequence). CDR3 loop: CSARDPSRSLNTEAFF. In DNA form, the CDR3 reads TGCAGTGCTAGAGACCCCTCACGGTCCCTGAACACTGAAGCTTTCTTT.

There are many counts of this clonotype. The chain joins TRBV4-3 to TRBJ2-2; TRBD1 matches 7 bases. This CDR3 has 16 amino acids. Germline V gives CDR1 LGHNA, CDR2 YSLEER. Trimming cost V 3 bases and J 1 base; bases outside gene matches: 5. For the CDR3, the DNA is TGCGCCAGCAGCCACACCGGGACAGTGAACACCGGGGAGCTGTTTTTT. Its translation: CASSHTGTVNTGELFF.

In this sample, this clonotype turned up many times. The chain is built from TRBV20-1 and TRBJ2-7; TRBD1 aligns across 10 bases. The CDR3 spans 15 residues. Losses at the gene ends were 3 bases for V and 5 bases for J; bases not matched to a gene: 10. Germline values: CDR1 DFQATT, CDR2 SNEGSKA (reference sequence). CDR3 sequence reads: CSASRDRGPYHEQYF. Written as DNA, the CDR3 is TGCAGTGCTAGCCGTGACAGGGGGCCTTACCACGAGCAGTACTTC.

This clonotype has at least ten counts. This chain uses TRBV20-1 with TRBJ2-7; D is uncertain. CDR3 size: 15 residues. The germline gives CDR1 DFQATT, CDR2 SNEGSKA (reference sequence). V was clipped by 1 base and J by 3 bases, with 16 bases between them. CDR3 in amino acids: CSARGGFRERYEQYF. The CDR3 DNA sequence: TGCAGTGCTAGAGGGGGTTTTAGAGAGCGCTACGAGCAGTACTTC.

Many counts were recorded for this clonotype. The chain carries TRBV3-1 and TRBJ2-2; the D is unclear. V shed 1 base and J shed 4 bases, with 10 bases lying between them. CDR1 and CDR2 from the germline V gene are LGHDT and YNNKEL (reference sequence). The CDR3 has 15 amino acids. The CDR3 DNA reads TGTGCCAGCAGCCAAGTTCACGGAAGCACCGGGGAGCTGTTTTTT. This codes for CASSQVHGSTGELFF.

This clonotype came up many times. A much bigger clone sits one base away, suggesting this may be a read error. The chain links TRBV7-9 to TRBJ1-5; D is ambiguous. The CDR3 sequence is 13 residues long. In germline, CDR1 is SEHNR, CDR2 FQNEAQ (reference sequence). Trimming pared 8 bases from V and 4 bases from J, leaving 12 bases between. The CDR3 region has the DNA TGTGCCAGCGGCTCGGACCTGAATCAGCCCCAGCATTTT. Its protein is CASGSDLNQPQHF.